This T cell receptor (beta chain) was retrieved from a study of T-cell reconstitution after alpha-beta-depleted transplantation in children. This CDR3 comprises 18 residues. Germline V gene data show CDR1 as SGHRS and CDR2 as YFSETQ. Trimming removed 0 bases from V and 1 base from J, with 14 bases in between. Preparation of the TCRbeta library involved a method that used unique molecular identifiers. TCRdb passed the PCR reads through MiXCR, listing each CDR3 protein once. The sample contains over 150,000 distinct CDR3 sequences, 13% to 15% of which appear only once. The receptor was isolated from a human donor who donated a stem cell graft to a child with acute lymphoblastic leukemia. Here the sequenced sample was PBMCs from the stem cell graft donor, taken from the stem cell graft. J is TRBJ2-6 and V is TRBV5-1; tentative D call: TRBD2 (7 bases). The CDR3 region is CASSLDRGAGSGANVLTF. The CDR3 bases are TGCGCCAGCAGCTTGGATCGGGGGGCCGGATCTGGGGCCAACGTCCTGACTTTC.